A single sample gave rise to the 6 T cell receptor beta chains below, sequenced in a study of CD8 T cells in ankylosing spondylitis. Points from the study as a whole: For ankylosing spondylitis blood, a TCR beta motif of under ten highly homologous variants appeared characteristic.

TCRdb re-derived calls from the 5' RACE reads in MiXCR, one entry per CDR3 protein. The sample shows around 770,000 distinct CDR3 sequences, around 19% of them seen only once. Their specific antigens are unknown. Sequencing was performed on blood, either unsorted or a sorted T cell fraction (not recorded which). The receptors shown here come from a male donor with ankylosing spondylitis.

The CDR3 here is CASRVGTMNTGELFF. The CDR3 DNA is TGTGCCAGCAGGGTCGGGACAATGAACACCGGGGAGCTGTTTTTT. V and J are TRBV2 and TRBJ2-2; D might be TRBD1 (6 bases). V dropped 6 bases and J dropped 1 base, with 12 bases sitting between them. The germline gives CDR1 SNHLY, CDR2 FYNNEI. The CDR3 sequence is 15 residues long.

The rearrangement uses TRBV12-3 or TRBV12-4 and TRBJ1-5; TRBD1 matches 11 bases. This CDR3 has 16 amino acids. Trimming cost V 1 base and J 5 bases; bases outside gene matches: 4. CDR3 nucleotides: TGTGCCAGCAGTTTAGGGGACAGGGGGTATCATCAGCCCCAGCATTTT. Its protein is CASSLGDRGYHQPQHF.

This clonotype showed up many times. The V gene is TRBV7-9, the J gene TRBJ2-2, with 7 bases that match TRBD1. With 5 bases clipped from V and 3 bases from J, the junction kept 9 bases outside the gene matches. Germline CDR1 is SEHNR and CDR2 is FQNEAQ (reference sequence). There are 16 residues in the CDR3. This chain's CDR3 is CASSPNRGWDTGELFF. CDR3 sequence (DNA): TGTGCCAGCAGCCCCAACAGGGGATGGGACACCGGGGAGCTGTTTTTT.

The chain employs TRBV4-2 and TRBJ2-4; 7 bases agree with TRBD1. CDR3 size: 19 residues. J gave up 0 bases and V 1 base, and 12 bases lay outside the gene matches. Germline V gene lookup returns CDR1 LGHNA and CDR2 YNFKEQ. CDR3 in amino acids: CASSQGPQTGVVAKNIQYF. CDR3 nucleotide sequence: TGTGCCAGCAGCCAAGGACCGCAAACAGGGGTGGTAGCCAAAAACATTCAGTACTTC.

Many counts were recorded for this clonotype. The genes are TRBV5-1 and TRBJ1-1; D is uncertain. Germline loops: CDR1 SGHRS, CDR2 YFSETQ. Between the trimmed V and J ends, which lost 1 base and 5 bases, there was a span of 9 bases. This CDR3 comprises 13 residues. The CDR3 region has the DNA TGCGCCAGCAGCTTGACGGAAGGGACTGAAGCTTTCTTT. Protein product: CASSLTEGTEAFF.

This clonotype was detected a few times. This sequence joins TRBV3-1 and TRBJ2-2, with 8 bases lining up with TRBD1. V lost 0 bases, J lost 2 bases, and 5 bases stayed unmatched. Germline CDR1 LGHDT, CDR2 YNNKEL (reference sequence). There are 17 residues in the CDR3. Here the CDR3 DNA reads TGTGCCAGCAGCCAAGACGTGGGACAGGTCAACACCGGGGAGCTGTTTTTT. Translated, it gives CASSQDVGQVNTGELFF.